This T cell receptor (beta chain) came from a study of shared clonotypes between healthy human individuals. Only Caucasian adults living in Nashville, Tennessee served as donors. The assay was immunoSEQ multiplex PCR, and TCRdb's table has in-frame clones only and misses some. The sample has 2 million to 3 million clones, more than 85% seen once. The germline CDR1 and CDR2 sequences are MNHEY and SVGAGI. This CDR3 has 13 residues. Between the trimmed V and J ends, which lost 0 bases and 8 bases, there was a span of 8 bases. The chain employs TRBV6-5 and TRBJ2-1; D not resolved. Specimen: naive CD4+ T cells from PBMCs. Subset given: CD45RA+ positively selected. The TCR comes from a man between 18 and 29 years old in good health. Some clones in this sample may be carry-over from other donors' samples. The CDR3 region has the DNA TGTGCCAGCAGTTACTCGAAAGGAGATGAGCAGTTCTTC. Translating gives CASSYSKGDEQFF.